This TCR beta chain was identified in a study of cytomegalovirus exposure and HLA in healthy donors. Study results and limitations: Relative to equally common others, HLA-associated TCR beta chains showed greater clonal expansion in a later analysis.

Points on this clone: Its antigen is undetermined. A junction end diverges from the germline sequence, so it may reflect a read error.

Vbeta (60) and Jbeta (13) primers were used in the PCR. Measured with immunoSEQ multiplex PCR; TCRdb has only the in-frame clones, and not every one. The sample records over 150,000 clones, over 70% being singletons. This sequence originates from a male donor in good health and CMV-seronegative. The sequenced sample consisted of PBMCs.

This CDR3 is CSSSLSGSSYNEQFF. In DNA form, the CDR3 reads TGTTCCAGCAGCCTTAGCGGGAGCTCCTACAATGAGCAGTTCTTC. V gene TRBV7-9 combines with J gene TRBJ2-1; 9 positions agree with TRBD2. This CDR3 comprises 15 residues. In germline, CDR1 is SEHNR, CDR2 FQNEAQ (reference sequence).